This TCR beta chain emerged from a study of shared clonotypes between healthy human individuals (TCRdb year 2020). Regarding the complete study: The cohort included three men and a couple of women between 18 and 49 years of age. Between about 0.94 and 8.9 billion PBMCs per donor were obtained by leukapheresis. To increase sequencing depth and limit assay-specific biases, different laboratories used diverse techniques to prepare libraries and sequence TCR repertoires. To estimate repertoire size and how much clonotypes are shared between individuals, the study performed deep sequencing of blood TCR repertoires from five healthy adults. For each donor, three plates each were used for CD4 naive and CD4 memory, two plates were used for CD8 naive, and one plate was used for CD8 memory. What the authors observed across the whole study: Only blood was sampled, and tissue TCR repertoires likely differ from those in blood. Compared with non-shared clonotypes, clonotypes shared by all four sorted-subset donors had higher generation probabilities. The genetic and exposure-history diversity represented was limited by the small number of donors. Across four donors, approximately 4.9% of naive CD4, more than 3% of naive CD8, roughly 2.2% of memory CD4, and over 0.35% of memory CD8 clonotypes were shared. Incomplete sequencing was indicated by rarefaction of sorted-subset datasets, despite the large sequencing depth. Pairwise subsampling led to the expectation that sequencing depth would affect the degree of clonotype sharing among donors. Naive subsets generally had larger estimated clonotype richness than memory subsets did.

Details on this clone: Its antigen is not yet known. Per-nucleotide qualities are absent, and no much larger clonotype sits a single base away.

CD8 naive samples were CD45RO-negative cells positively selected for CCR7, giving a CD45RA+CCR7+ population that excluded TemRA cells. Donors were healthy HIV-negative adults with no recently reported acute infections or vaccinations. Every donor was a Caucasian adult living in Nashville, Tennessee, USA. After blood collection by leukapheresis, PBMCs were isolated using Ficoll-Histopaque density gradient centrifugation and then cryopreserved in the vapor phase of liquid nitrogen. Analytical flow cytometry was used to check the purity and quantity of each magnetically sorted T cell population. Each sorted fraction had its genomic DNA isolated and then quantified by UV absorbance on a Nanodrop 2000c. Using the deep immunoSEQ assay, multiplex PCR amplified TCR CDR3 regions from genomic DNA. Extracted genomic DNA from each cell subset was spread evenly across all wells of several immunoSEQ 96-well plates, with each plate serving as a replicate. For sorted subsets, 150 to 250 ng genomic DNA, equal to 25,000 to 35,000 T cell genomes, was loaded into each replicate PCR. Purified libraries were measured with a Qubit 3.0 fluorometer, size-checked on a Bioanalyzer 2100, and measured again with the KAPA Library Quantification kit. A separate single-read 150-cycle Illumina NextSeq 550 flow cell was used to sequence each immunoSEQ 96-well plate. From the authors' description of their analysis: The immunoSEQ output contained only junctional sequences without quality scores, so filtering could not match that applied to full-length reads. Sequences were annotated with PyIR, a Python wrapper for IgBLAST v1.9, and V/J genes and CDR3 were assigned using IMGT germline references. Reads were removed for weak V/J assignments (E-value above 1e-6), missing CDR3, stop codons, out-of-frame junctions, or ambiguous translated residues. V3J clonotypes were defined by identical inferred V gene, J gene, and CDR3 amino acid sequence. Percentage overlap between repertoires was calculated by dividing the number of shared unique clonotypes by the size of the smaller repertoire. RTK rarefaction, the Chao1 estimator, and Recon v2.1 estimates of unobserved clonotypes were used to assess repertoire richness. Generation probabilities were computed with OLGA for all TCRbeta clonotypes obtained by the gDNA method from several donors. This immuneACCESS table, as held by TCRdb, lists in-frame sequences with V and J called but not all clones. Of the missing ones, under half trace to an unresolved V gene in checked studies; the others have no known cause. V, J and clone size were drawn from that table, and D and trimming were deduced from the DNA. Across this sample there are about 2.1 million clones, with about 93% seen only once. The ten biggest clones cover around 1.7% of the sample.

Sequencing was done on a sample of naive CD8+ T cells from PBMCs. The cell subset or site label on this specimen signifies: CD45RA+CCR7+. The source of this sequence is a man younger than 35 in good health. Some clones in this sample may be carry-over from other donors' samples.

The CDR3 is CASSPSGVTGEKLFF. The DNA is TGTGCCAGCAGCCCATCAGGGGTTACTGGTGAAAAACTGTTTTTT. The chain is made from TRBV27 and TRBJ1-4, with a weak D call of TRBD1 (6 bases match). CDR1 and CDR2 were assigned from the germline V gene (reference sequence) as MNHEY and SMNVEV. The CDR3 goes from the cysteine to the phenylalanine over 15 residues. Only the CDR3 portion is preserved as DNA: 45 bases, with reading frame beginning at the first base. Cut back by 6 bases and 7 bases, the V and J ends lie 18 bases apart.